The 27 T cell receptor beta chains below were found in one sample sequenced in a study of regulatory T cells in long-lasting Graves disease. To make TCR beta libraries, researchers used iRepertoire HTBI primers and Arm-PCR of CDR3 regions. TCRdb passed the multiplex PCR reads through MiXCR, listing each CDR3 protein once. The data show approximately 400,000 distinct CDR3 sequences, about 20% seen once. Time point: persistent/refractory GD, antithyroid drugs over 5 years with positive TRAb. PBMCs were the source of the RNA used for TCR sequencing. Source: peripheral blood mononuclear cells (PBMCs), taken when the disease was refractory, from a patient treated with antithyroid drugs. Receptors were obtained from a female donor with Graves disease.

This chain uses TRBV6-1 with TRBJ1-2, with 11 bases matching TRBD1. This CDR3 comprises 15 residues. J gave up 7 bases and V 6 bases, and 10 bases lay outside the gene matches. Germline V gene data show CDR1 as MNHNS and CDR2 as SASEGT. In DNA, the CDR3 is TGTGCCAGCAGGGAGTCCGGACAGGGGGCTGCTGGCTACACCTTC. It is translated as CASRESGQGAAGYTF.

The rearrangement joins TRBV2 to TRBJ2-1; the D gene is possibly TRBD2 (5 bases). Looked up from germline, CDR1 is SNHLY and CDR2 is FYNNEI. The V end lost 8 bases, the J end lost 4 bases, and 15 bases lay between the germline ends. The CDR3 consists of 14 residues. DNA of the CDR3: TGTGCCAGCTCCATGGCGGGCTCGTACAATGAGCAGTTCTTC. The encoded protein is CASSMAGSYNEQFF. Full variable domain (rest looked up from reference TRBV2 and TRBJ2-1): EPEVTQTPSHQVTQMGQEVILRCVPISNHLYFYWYRQILGQKVEFLVSFYNNEISEKSEIFDDQFSVERPDGSNFTLKIRSTKLEDSAMYFCASSMAGSYNEQFFGPGTRLTVL.

V is TRBV7-2 and J is TRBJ1-3; D not certain. V was shortened by 1 base and J by 0 bases, with 4 bases between the two germline ends. The CDR3 runs to 14 residues. From germline, CDR1 is SGHTA and CDR2 FQGNSA. The CDR3 nucleotides are TGTGCCAGCAGCTTAGTTGGCTCTGGAAACACCATATATTTT. This gives the protein CASSLVGSGNTIYF.

The V call is TRBV5-1, the J call TRBJ2-5; D possibly uses TRBD1 or TRBD2 (5 bases each). CDR1 SGHRS and CDR2 YFSETQ come from the germline V gene. This CDR3 spans 16 amino acids. The V end was cut by 4 bases, the J end by 5 bases, with 21 bases between. The CDR3 DNA is TGCGCCAGCAGCACCTCAATAACGCAGGGAGAGGAGACCCAGTACTTC. Residues: CASSTSITQGEETQYF. Looking up the rest from reference TRBV5-1 and TRBJ2-5 gives the full variable domain: KAGVTQTPRYLIKTRGQQVTLSCSPISGHRSVSWYQQTPGQGLQFLFEYFSETQRNKGNFPGRFSGRQFSNSRSEMNVSTLELGDSALYLCASSTSITQGEETQYFGPGTRLLVL.

This clonotype has just a few counts. The rearrangement links TRBV6-2 or TRBV6-3 to TRBJ1-5, with D uncertain. This CDR3 is built from 11 residues. V was trimmed by 8 bases and J by 3 bases, leaving 5 bases between them. Germline V lookup: CDR1 MNHEY, CDR2 SVGEGT. The CDR3 here is CASGSNQPQHF. CDR3 nucleotides: TGTGCCAGCGGTTCCAATCAGCCCCAGCATTTT.

This clonotype was detected a few times. V and J are TRBV27 and TRBJ1-4; TRBD1 might be the D (5 bases). The CDR3 consists of 13 residues. The V end was cut by 3 bases, the J end by 8 bases, with 10 bases between. Germline V gives CDR1 MNHEY, CDR2 SMNVEV (reference sequence). The DNA of the CDR3 is TGTGCCAGCAGTTTTGGCTGGGGGGAAAAACTGTTTTTT. Translated: CASSFGWGEKLFF.

This clonotype occurred many times. The gene calls are TRBV6-1 and TRBJ1-5; no reliable D call. Per the germline V gene, CDR1 is MNHNS and CDR2 is SASEGT. This CDR3 is built from 15 residues. Trimming cost V 0 bases and J 6 bases, with 12 bases left between them. As DNA, the CDR3 is TGTGCCAGCAGTGAAGCTCCCGGGTCGAGTCAGCCCCAGCATTTT. The encoded protein is CASSEAPGSSQPQHF.

In its sample, this clonotype was seen a few times. This sequence joins TRBV10-3 and TRBJ1-6; D is uncertain. CDR3 size: 14 residues. Germline CDR1 is ENHRY and CDR2 is SYGVKD. V lost 6 bases, J lost 4 bases, and 10 bases lay in between. The CDR3 DNA sequence: TGTGCCATCAGAACGACAACTTATAATTCACCCCTCCACTTT. Translation: CAIRTTTYNSPLHF.

Only one count was recorded for this clonotype. A much larger clone lies a single base off, so this may be a read error. This rearrangement joins TRBV6-2 or TRBV6-3 to TRBJ2-7; tentatively, D is TRBD2 (6 bases). Trimming shortened V by 2 bases and J by 3 bases, and 23 bases separated the two germline ends. Germline V gives CDR1 MNHEY, CDR2 SVGEGT. The CDR3 spans 18 residues. The CDR3 nucleotides are TGTGCCAGCAGTTACGAAGAGAGTTCGGGGGACTCTATCTACGAGCAGTACTTC. Protein sequence: CASSYEESSGDSIYEQYF.

The rearrangement links TRBV7-3 to TRBJ2-2; D is uncertain. The CDR3 has 14 residues. V was shortened by 6 bases and J by 2 bases, with 10 bases between the two germline ends. CDR1 is SGHTA and CDR2 is FQGTGA in the germline V gene. The chain's CDR3 is CASRQDINTGELFF. DNA of the CDR3: TGTGCCAGCAGACAAGACATCAACACCGGGGAGCTGTTTTTT. The full variable domain, completed using reference TRBV7-3 and TRBJ2-2, is GAGVSQTPSNKVTEKGKYVELRCDPISGHTALYWYRQSLGQGPEFLIYFQGTGAADDSGLPNDRFFAVRPEGSVSTLKIQRTERGDSAVYLCASRQDINTGELFFGEGSRLTVL.

There are a few counts of this clonotype. This chain joins TRBV3-1 and TRBJ2-5; D gene ambiguous. The germline V gene encodes CDR1 LGHDT and CDR2 YNNKEL (reference sequence). The CDR3 totals 14 residues. Trimming removed 8 bases at V and 2 bases at J, with 15 bases between. CDR3 loop: CASSFLVYQETQYF. The CDR3 nucleotides are TGTGCCAGCTCGTTTTTAGTATATCAAGAGACCCAGTACTTC.

This clonotype was seen many times. V gene TRBV7-2 combines with J gene TRBJ2-7; D gene unclear. The CDR3 is made up of 14 amino acids. Germline-derived CDR1 and CDR2 are SGHTA and FQGNSA. Trimming shortened V by 6 bases and J by 3 bases, and 15 bases separated the two germline ends. This chain's CDR3 is CASRPPNADYEQYF. CDR3 DNA: TGTGCCAGCAGGCCTCCCAACGCCGACTACGAGCAGTACTTC.

The rearrangement links TRBV4-1 to TRBJ1-2; D not certain. V was clipped by 2 bases and J by 4 bases, with 14 bases between them. CDR3 length equals 15 residues. Per the germline V gene, CDR1 is MGHRA and CDR2 is YSYEKL. The CDR3 here is CASSQNSAPLYGYTF. Written as DNA, the CDR3 is TGCGCCAGCAGCCAAAATTCGGCTCCTCTCTATGGCTACACCTTC.

Many counts were recorded for this clonotype. The CDR3 protein is CASSLLTVHEQYF. The CDR3 DNA reads as TGTGCCAGCAGTTTGCTAACTGTCCACGAGCAGTACTTC. V gene TRBV12-3 or TRBV12-4 combines with J gene TRBJ2-7, with unresolved D. The CDR3 runs 13 residues. V lost 3 bases and J lost 5, with 11 bases in between.

The CDR3 sequence is CASSLARVGISGNTIYF. Written as DNA, the CDR3 is TGTGCCAGCAGCTTAGCGCGGGTAGGGATCTCTGGAAACACCATATATTTT. The chain couples TRBV7-2 to TRBJ1-3; D gene unclear. The CDR3 totals 17 residues. V shed 0 bases and J shed 0 bases, with 12 bases lying between them. Germline loops: CDR1 SGHTA, CDR2 FQGNSA.

The chain joins TRBV28 to TRBJ1-2, with TRBD1 matching over 12 bases. CDR3 length: 16 residues. CDR1 is MDHEN, CDR2 SYDVKM, per germline. Trimming at V came to 3 bases and at J to 7 bases, leaving 9 bases not matched to a gene. The CDR3 region is CASSLGTGGAWCGYTF. For the CDR3, the DNA is TGTGCCAGCAGTTTGGGGACAGGGGGCGCTTGGTGTGGCTACACCTTC.

The table lists this clonotype with many counts. This chain uses TRBV2 with TRBJ2-2; D remains unclear. CDR1 is SNHLY, CDR2 FYNNEI, per germline. With 8 bases removed from V and 0 bases from J, the gap between germline ends came to 7 bases. The length of the CDR3 is 13 residues. The chain's CDR3 is CASRAANTGELFF. DNA of the CDR3: TGTGCCAGCCGAGCAGCGAACACCGGGGAGCTGTTTTTT.

This clonotype was recorded many times. The gene calls are TRBV11-2 and TRBJ1-2, with D unresolved. The CDR3 is made up of 14 amino acids. CDR1 is SGHAT, CDR2 FQNNGV, per germline. The V and J ends lost 3 bases and 4 bases respectively, with 12 bases between them. The CDR3 sequence: CASSLSAQSYGYTF. CDR3 DNA sequence: TGTGCCAGCAGCTTGTCCGCCCAATCCTATGGCTACACCTTC.

This clonotype was recorded once. This chain links TRBV7-2 with TRBJ2-3, with 8 bases that match TRBD2. Germline V CDR1 and CDR2: SGHTA, FQGNSA. The CDR3 covers 15 residues. The V and J ends lost 1 base and 4 bases, in that order; junction bases with no gene match: 4. CDR3 loop: CASSLGGRNADTQYF. For the CDR3, the DNA is TGTGCCAGCAGCTTAGGCGGGAGGAACGCAGATACGCAGTATTTT.

Turning to this clonotype: This may come from a read error, since a much larger clone is one base off. The V call is TRBV6-5, the J call TRBJ2-7; no firm D call. The germline V gene encodes CDR1 MNHEY and CDR2 SVGAGI. The CDR3 sequence is 12 residues long. Trimming shortened V by 2 bases and J by 0 bases, and 2 bases separated the two germline ends. CDR3 nucleotides: TGTGCCAGCAGTTACGCCTCCTACGAGCAGTACTTC. It yields the protein CASSYASYEQYF.

This clonotype has more than one count but fewer than ten. The CDR3 loop is CASSLGRTIANTGELFF. CDR3 DNA: TGTGCCAGCAGTTTAGGAAGGACAATCGCGAACACCGGGGAGCTGTTTTTT. V gene TRBV12-3 or TRBV12-4 combines with J gene TRBJ2-2, with D perhaps TRBD1 (5 bases). Trimming pared 1 base from V and 0 bases from J, leaving 12 bases between. The CDR3 extends over 17 amino acids.

A few counts support this clonotype. The J gene is TRBJ1-1, the V gene TRBV9, with D perhaps TRBD1 (5 bases). Germline CDR1 is SGDLS and CDR2 is YYNGEE. V dropped 3 bases and J dropped 1 base, with 19 bases sitting between them. This CDR3 contains 17 residues. The CDR3 DNA reads TGTGCCAGCAGCGGAGGGGACCTCGGGAGTACGAACACTGAAGCTTTCTTT. Its protein product is CASSGGDLGSTNTEAFF.

This clonotype was observed a few times. This chain connects TRBV5-1 to TRBJ2-7; D is tentatively TRBD1 or TRBD2 (6 bases each). The CDR3 is made up of 15 amino acids. V was pared by 4 bases and J by 2 bases, with 16 bases between. CDR1 and CDR2 from the germline V gene are SGHRS and YFSETQ. This CDR3 reads CASSQSRRDTYEQYF. The CDR3 nucleotides are TGCGCCAGCAGCCAGTCCCGGCGGGACACCTACGAGCAGTACTTC.

This clonotype was detected a few times. The chain employs TRBV20-1 and TRBJ2-7; D may be TRBD2 (6 bases). This CDR3 region has 14 residues. In germline, CDR1 is DFQATT, CDR2 SNEGSKA (reference sequence). Trimming took off 2 bases at V and 0 bases at J, with 11 bases between the two ends. CDR3 in DNA: TGCAGTGCTAGATTTCCCGGGGGCTCCTACGAGCAGTACTTC. Its translation: CSARFPGGSYEQYF.

This clonotype occurred a few times. The V gene is TRBV20-1, the J gene TRBJ2-7; D gene unclear. The CDR3 spans 14 residues. Germline loops: CDR1 DFQATT, CDR2 SNEGSKA (reference sequence). V lost 4 bases, J lost 4 bases, and 17 bases lay in between. The CDR3 spells CSAIVGQTPYEQYF. The CDR3, as DNA: TGCAGTGCTATCGTAGGGCAGACTCCTTACGAGCAGTACTTC.

This clonotype was seen ten or more times. The rearrangement links TRBV5-6 to TRBJ2-7, with 10 nucleotides matching TRBD2. The V segment lost 4 bases and the J segment 4 bases; nucleotides outside the gene matches: 5. Germline V lookup: CDR1 SGHDT, CDR2 YYEEEE. The CDR3 contains 14 residues. DNA of the CDR3: TGTGCCAGCAGCCCGACAGCGGGAGGGTACGAGCAGTACTTC. Its translation: CASSPTAGGYEQYF. The full variable domain, in which reference TRBV5-6 and TRBJ2-7 provide the parts outside the CDR3, is DAGVTQSPTHLIKTRGQQVTLRCSPKSGHDTVSWYQQALGQGPQFIFQYYEEEERQRGNFPDRFSGHQFPNYSSELNVNALLLGDSALYLCASSPTAGGYEQYFGPGTRLTVT.

The V and J genes are TRBV12-3 or TRBV12-4 and TRBJ1-3; perhaps TRBD1 as D (5 bases). This CDR3 has 14 amino acids. V lost 2 bases and J lost 4, with 9 bases in between. CDR3 sequence: CASSLWGNGNTIYF. Here the CDR3 DNA reads TGTGCCAGCAGTTTATGGGGGAACGGAAACACCATATATTTT.